This T cell receptor beta chain came from a study of shared clonotypes between healthy human individuals. Across the whole study: CD8 memory received one plate per donor, CD8 naive two, CD4 memory three and CD4 naive three.

To note about this clone: Its antigen is currently unknown.

Authors' analysis steps: Junction-only sequences without quality scores came from ImmunoSEQ, so filtering differed. The protocol was immunoSEQ multiplex PCR, while the TCRdb copy is restricted to in-frame clones and leaves out a portion. V, J and clone size are taken as reported in that table, and D and trimming were inferred from the DNA itself. This sample has some 1 million clones, with roughly 80% found just once. This CDR3 has 17 residues. After removal of 3 bases from V and 4 bases from J, the junction contained 9 bases not matched to a gene. Germline values: CDR1 LNHDA, CDR2 SQIVND (reference sequence). General observations from the study: Non-shared clonotypes were found to have lower generation probabilities than the clonotypes that were shared by all four of the sorted-subset donors. Sharing across four donors was seen in 5% to 5.5% of naive CD4 clonotypes.

What was sequenced was memory CD4+ T cells sorted from blood. Noted subset: CD45RA-negative fraction. The clonotype originates from a man aged 18 to 29 in good health. V and J are TRBV19 and TRBJ2-5, with 12 bases fitting TRBD2. Here the CDR3 DNA reads TGTGCCAGTAGTATTGGACTAGCGGGAAGATGGGGAGAGACCCAGTACTTC. Encoded protein: CASSIGLAGRWGETQYF.